This T cell receptor beta chain stems from a study of cytomegalovirus exposure and HLA in healthy donors. The junction had 7 bases not matched to a gene; V was cut back by 0 bases and J by 0 bases. This CDR3 has 17 amino acids. Germline V gene sequence: CDR1 SGHNT, CDR2 YYREEE (reference sequence). A multiplex PCR was run with 60 Vbeta primers and 13 Jbeta primers. Sequencing used immunoSEQ multiplex PCR; TCRdb keeps in-frame clones, though not all of them. The table includes 150,000 or so clones, around three quarters detected once. Overall study results and limits: Reportedly, diagnosis of cytomegalovirus status by the classifier showed high specificity and sensitivity. A missense variant in DCLRE1C was later tied to TCR beta V- and J-gene trimming.

With respect to this clone: Its antigen is currently unknown.

Healthy people donating bone marrow made up the donors. Sequencing was carried out using PBMCs. The chain is built from TRBV5-4 and TRBJ2-5; 8 bases agree with TRBD2. The TCR was taken from a man aged 35 to 55 in good health and CMV-seronegative. CDR3 bases: TGTGCCAGCAGCTTGGAACCACAGCGGGGGAACCAAGAGACCCAGTACTTC. Its protein product is CASSLEPQRGNQETQYF.